This T cell receptor (beta chain) was obtained from a study of blood T cells in healthy people across ages. Next came a second PCR, run for about 7 to 12 cycles, which used a sample-barcoded 5' primer along with a J-beta primer mix. TCRdb processed the 5' RACE reads anew with MiXCR; each CDR3 protein has one entry. Among about 840,000 distinct CDR3 sequences listed, 29% were seen once. About this clonotype: What it binds is not known.

The V gene's germline CDR1 is SGHDN and CDR2 FVKESK. V shed 3 bases, J shed 8 bases, and the junction held 7 bases outside the gene matches. The CDR3 extends over 15 amino acids. General observations from the study: Unsorted PBMCs blocked a conclusive comparison of naive and antigen-experienced cells.

The same data also went into a second study, on T cells of mothers and their children. From that paper: Study donors consisted of three healthy Caucasian mothers and their six children. Relative to unrelated pairs, biologically related mother-child dyads exhibited marginally greater, non-significant overlap.

The sequence came from a woman in her 40s in good health. Sequenced material: blood. This chain uses TRBV14 with TRBJ1-6; TRBD1 aligns across 7 bases. CDR3 in amino acids: CASSHLTQGDSPLHF. The CDR3 DNA follows: TGTGCCAGCAGCCACCTGACGCAGGGGGATTCACCCCTCCACTTT.